These 21 T cell receptor beta chains came from one sample sequenced in a study of control samples from healthy donors and cancer patients. Sequencing was performed with immunoSEQ multiplex PCR; in TCRdb, only in-frame clones are kept and a portion is missing. Among roughly 59,000 clones, roughly nine tenths were seen once, and the ten largest hold about 1.8%. Sequences were obtained from PBMCs. These receptors came from a man aged 35-49 years with colorectal cancer.

The chain is built from TRBV6-5 and TRBJ2-7; D might be TRBD1 (6 bases). In germline, CDR1 is MNHEY, CDR2 SVGAGI. Trimming stripped 5 bases from V and 3 bases from J, with 17 bases between. The CDR3 runs 15 residues. This CDR3 reads CASSRSGTPNYEQYF. CDR3 nucleotide sequence: TGTGCCAGCAGTCGTTCCGGGACACCCAACTACGAGCAGTACTTC.

This sequence joins TRBV7-9 and TRBJ1-4; 8 nucleotides line up with TRBD1. The V gene end was trimmed by 5 bases and the J gene end by 3 bases; junction bases not matched to a gene: 5. CDR1 is SEHNR and CDR2 is FQNEAQ in the germline V gene (reference sequence). CDR3 length: 15 amino acids. The chain's CDR3 is CASSASGGPNEKLFF. The CDR3 DNA follows: TGTGCCAGCAGCGCGTCAGGGGGCCCTAATGAAAAACTGTTTTTT.

This chain connects TRBV7-9 to TRBJ1-2; D gene ambiguous. Germline lookup yields CDR1 SEHNR and CDR2 FQNEAQ (reference sequence). Trimming left V 3 bases short and J 4 bases short, with 15 bases between. The CDR3 totals 15 residues. The DNA of the CDR3 is TGTGCCAGCAGCTTGGTGCAGAGCCCTTCCTATGGCTACACCTTC. Translating gives CASSLVQSPSYGYTF. The entire variable domain, with the rest obtained from reference TRBV7-9 and TRBJ1-2, is as follows: DTGVSQNPRHKITKRGQNVTFRCDPISEHNRLYWYRQTLGQGPEFLTYFQNEAQLEKSRLLSDRFSAERPKGSFSTLEIQRTEQGDSAMYLCASSLVQSPSYGYTFGSGTRLTVV.

CDR3: CASSSGGRTDTQYF. CDR3 nucleotides: TGTGCCAGCAGCTCGGGAGGACGTACAGATACGCAGTATTTT. The chain links TRBV5-4 to TRBJ2-3; TRBD2 aligns across 7 bases. The CDR3 totals 14 residues. Germline CDR1 is SGHNT and CDR2 is YYREEE (reference sequence). V lost 3 bases to trimming and J lost 3 bases; unmatched junction nucleotides: 4.

The chain links TRBV2 to TRBJ2-6; 7 bases are a match to TRBD1. Germline V lookup: CDR1 SNHLY, CDR2 FYNNEI. Trimming at V came to 6 bases and at J to 0 bases, leaving 14 bases not matched to a gene. This CDR3 region has 19 residues. In DNA, the CDR3 is TGTGCCAGCAGCGGATCCAGGGGGACGGCTCGCTCTGGGGCCAACGTCCTGACTTTC. As protein: CASSGSRGTARSGANVLTF.

The rearrangement links TRBV5-1 to TRBJ2-1; 14 bases map to TRBD2. The CDR3 contains 16 residues. CDR1 is SGHRS and CDR2 is YFSETQ in the germline V gene. The V and J ends lost 4 bases and 4 bases, in that order; junction bases with no gene match: 4. CDR3 sequence: CASSGTSGGLYNEQFF. CDR3 DNA sequence: TGCGCCAGCAGCGGGACTAGCGGGGGCCTTTACAATGAGCAGTTCTTC.

The gene calls are TRBV7-6 and TRBJ1-6, with no clear D. Per the germline V gene, CDR1 is SGHVS and CDR2 is FNYEAQ. The CDR3 runs 18 residues. Trimming left V 1 base short and J 0 bases short, with 13 bases between. The CDR3 spells CASSLGTVASSYNSPLHF. The CDR3 bases are TGTGCCAGCAGCTTAGGGACGGTAGCAAGCTCCTATAATTCACCCCTCCACTTT.

The rearrangement joins TRBV7-3 to TRBJ2-1; D unclear. The V gene's germline CDR1 is SGHTA and CDR2 FQGTGA. V lost 6 bases to trimming and J lost 0 bases, with 6 bases between them. CDR3 length: 13 amino acids. The CDR3 coding sequence is TGTGCCAGCAGGAAGGGCTCCTACAATGAGCAGTTCTTC. It translates to CASRKGSYNEQFF.

V gene TRBV18 combines with J gene TRBJ2-1, with a weak D call TRBD1 (6 bases). Germline CDR1 is KGHSH and CDR2 is LQKENI. Trimming stripped 2 bases from V and 5 bases from J, with 16 bases between. This CDR3 comprises 16 residues. The DNA for the CDR3 is TGTGCCAGCTCACCAGACCTCATAGGGGGTAACAATGAGCAGTTCTTC. The encoded protein is CASSPDLIGGNNEQFF.

The chain carries TRBV4-1 and TRBJ2-7, with D tentatively TRBD2 (5 bases). Per germline, CDR1 MGHRA and CDR2 YSYEKL. V gave up 1 base and J gave up 0 bases, with 10 bases separating them. CDR3 length equals 15 residues. CDR3 in DNA: TGCGCCAGCAGCCAAGGGGGAGTGTCCTCCTACGAGCAGTACTTC. It is translated as CASSQGGVSSYEQYF.

The chain recombines TRBV2 with TRBJ1-5; 10 nucleotides match TRBD1. The CDR3 loop spans 15 amino acids. Germline V gives CDR1 SNHLY, CDR2 FYNNEI. Trimming took 6 bases from V and 2 from J; bases not matched to a gene: 4. The CDR3 nucleotides are TGTGCCAGCAGGAGGGACAGGGGAGGCAATCAGCCCCAGCATTTT. It specifies CASRRDRGGNQPQHF.

The chain employs TRBV20-1 and TRBJ2-3; 8 bases are a match to TRBD1. Trimming removed 3 bases from V and 5 bases from J; junction bases left unmatched: 7. The CDR3 loop spans 14 amino acids. Looked up from germline, CDR1 is DFQATT and CDR2 is SNEGSKA (reference sequence). CDR3 in DNA: TGCAGTGCTAGTTGGCAGGGGGCAGAAGATACGCAGTATTTT. It yields the protein CSASWQGAEDTQYF.

The J gene is TRBJ1-6, the V gene TRBV23-1, with 7 bases fitting TRBD1. TRBV23-1 has ORF status, its function being uncertain. The junction had 13 bases not matched to a gene; V was cut back by 4 bases and J by 10 bases. CDR3 length equals 16 residues. The CDR3 spells CASSPGGGPKGSPLHF. In DNA, the CDR3 is TGCGCCAGCAGTCCAGGGGGGGGCCCTAAGGGATCACCCCTCCACTTT.

The chain employs TRBV7-2 and TRBJ2-3; D not certain. The CDR3 is 13 residues long. V lost 6 bases and J lost 1, with 8 bases in between. Germline V CDR1 and CDR2: SGHTA, FQGNSA. The CDR3 nucleotides read TGTGCCAGCAGGAGTAGAGGCACAGATACGCAGTATTTT. It yields the protein CASRSRGTDTQYF.

Written as DNA, the CDR3 is TGTGCCAGCAGCCCTTCAACCTCTGGAAACACCATATATTTT. It is translated as CASSPSTSGNTIYF. This chain joins TRBV3-1 (or the pseudogene TRBV3-2) and TRBJ1-3; D unclear. The CDR3 covers 14 residues. Per the germline V gene, CDR1 is LGHDT and CDR2 is YNNKEL (reference sequence). The V end lost 4 bases, the J end lost 0 bases, and 7 bases lay between the germline ends.

The sample holds one count of this clone. J is TRBJ2-5 and V is TRBV5-1, with D perhaps assigned TRBD1 or TRBD2 (6 bases each). This CDR3 has 14 amino acids. V was shortened by 4 bases and J by 0 bases, with 10 bases between the two germline ends. The V gene's germline CDR1 is SGHRS and CDR2 YFSETQ. The CDR3 DNA is TGCGCCAGCAGCGGGGGGACAAACCAAGAGACCCAGTACTTC. Amino acids: CASSGGTNQETQYF.

The chain employs TRBV7-2 and TRBJ1-6; D is unresolved. Germline V gene sequence: CDR1 SGHTA, CDR2 FQGNSA. This CDR3 region has 15 residues. V gave up 0 bases and J gave up 7 bases, with 10 bases separating them. The CDR3 region is CASSLAGLGNSPLHF. For the CDR3, the DNA is TGTGCCAGCAGCTTAGCGGGGTTAGGGAATTCACCCCTCCACTTT.

The chain couples TRBV10-1 to TRBJ1-2, with 7 bases aligning to TRBD1. CDR1 WNHNN and CDR2 SYGVQD come from the germline V gene (reference sequence). The ends lost 3 bases at V and 4 bases at J; junction bases unmatched: 8. CDR3 size: 15 residues. The CDR3 spells CASSDQSTGSYGYTF. In DNA, the CDR3 is TGCGCCAGCAGTGATCAGTCGACAGGGAGCTATGGCTACACCTTC.

This clone was counted once. CDR3 in amino acids: CAWGGWAGGELFF. The CDR3 DNA reads TGTGCCTGGGGGGGCTGGGCCGGCGGGGAGCTGTTTTTT. The chain joins TRBV30 to TRBJ2-2; D is perhaps TRBD1 (6 bases). Trimming removed 5 bases at V and 7 bases at J, with 14 bases between. The CDR3 runs to 13 residues. Germline V lookup: CDR1 GTSNPN, CDR2 SVGIG (reference sequence). The complete variable domain, with remaining parts taken from reference TRBV30 and TRBJ2-2, reads SQTIHQWPATLVQPVGSPLSLECTVEGTSNPNLYWYRQAAGRGLQLLFYSVGIGQISSEVPQNLSASRPQDRQFILSSKKLLLSDSGFYLCAWGGWAGGELFFGEGSRLTVL.

The V and J genes are TRBV7-8 and TRBJ1-2; 8 nucleotides match TRBD1. The CDR3 consists of 13 residues. CDR1 is SGHVS, CDR2 FQNEAQ, per germline. V lost 5 bases to trimming and J lost 6 bases; unmatched junction nucleotides: 5. CDR3 sequence (DNA): TGTGCCAGCAGCACCCCAGGGGGCCATGGCTACACCTTC. It codes for CASSTPGGHGYTF. The entire variable domain, with the rest obtained from reference TRBV7-8 and TRBJ1-2, is as follows: GAGVSQSPRYKVAKRGQDVALRCDPISGHVSLFWYQQALGQGPEFLTYFQNEAQLDKSGLPSDRFFAERPEGSVSTLKIQRTQQEDSAVYLCASSTPGGHGYTFGSGTRLTVV.

The genes are TRBV29-1 and TRBJ2-7, with 9 bases identical to TRBD1. CDR1 is SQVTM, CDR2 ANQGSEA, per germline. V lost 6 bases and J lost 6; bases outside the gene matches: 9. The CDR3 runs 13 residues. CDR3 sequence (DNA): TGCAGCGTCTCGACAGGGGGTTCTCTCGAGCAGTACTTC. Its protein product is CSVSTGGSLEQYF.